The 32 T cell receptor beta chains given below trace back to one sample, sequenced in a study of HIV-infected patients and healthy controls. All unsorted peripheral T cells were captured because whole blood was used without fractionation. Around 530 ng RNA was reverse transcribed with alpha and beta constant-region primers. Each of the alpha and beta chains got its own library through chain-specific third strand synthesis with indices. Via MiXCR, TCRdb re-called the 5' RACE reads, giving one row per CDR3 protein. The repertoire consists of some 20,000 distinct CDR3 sequences, with 9% to 10% occurring once and the leading ten covering approximately 5.9%. Sequenced sample: blood. These receptors came from an adult in good health.

This clonotype was counted ten times or more. The rearrangement joins TRBV5-4 to TRBJ2-7; no reliable D call. The CDR3 length is 14 residues. CDR1 is SGHNT and CDR2 is YYREEE in the germline V gene (reference sequence). The V end was cut by 4 bases, the J end by 5 bases, with 16 bases between. The CDR3 nucleotides read TGTGCCAGCAGCAGGGCGGATGGAATGGACGAGCAGTACTTC. It translates to CASSRADGMDEQYF.

The chain links TRBV3-1 to TRBJ2-2; D may be TRBD2 (6 bases). This CDR3 is built from 16 residues. With 4 bases removed from V and 1 base from J, the gap between germline ends came to 13 bases. The V gene's germline CDR1 is LGHDT and CDR2 YNNKEL (reference sequence). The chain's CDR3 is CASSLAGTLNTGELFF. In DNA, the CDR3 is TGTGCCAGCAGCCTCGCCGGGACTCTGAACACCGGGGAGCTGTTTTTT.

The CDR3 nucleotides read TGTGCCAGCACCCCGCTCAATGGGGCCTACAATGAGCAGTTCTTC. It codes for CASTPLNGAYNEQFF. The rearrangement links TRBV6-5 to TRBJ2-1; the D is unclear. Looked up from germline, CDR1 is MNHEY and CDR2 is SVGAGI. V gave up 7 bases and J gave up 2 bases, with 15 bases separating them. The CDR3 runs 15 residues.

The genes are TRBV19 and TRBJ2-4; weak D call: TRBD1 (6 bases). The CDR3 runs to 14 residues. V was clipped by 5 bases and J by 6 bases, with 14 bases between them. CDR1 is LNHDA and CDR2 is SQIVND in the germline V gene (reference sequence). The CDR3, as DNA: TGTGCCAGTAGTGCGGGTGGGGGCGGAAACATTCAGTACTTC. Its translation is CASSAGGGGNIQYF.

This clonotype counts as medium-sized. This chain links TRBV28 with TRBJ1-1; D not resolved. The germline CDR1 and CDR2 sequences are MDHEN and SYDVKM. The V end lost 5 bases, the J end lost 8 bases, and 12 bases lay between the germline ends. There are 12 residues in the CDR3. CDR3 DNA sequence: TGTGCCAGCAGTACGGACGGAGTCGAAGCTTTCTTT. Residues: CASSTDGVEAFF.

This clonotype was seen repeatedly, ten times or more. This chain joins TRBV4-1 and TRBJ2-7; TRBD2 aligns across 7 bases. Germline CDR1 reads MGHRA; CDR2 reads YSYEKL. The CDR3 has 15 amino acids. V was clipped by 5 bases and J by 2 bases; unmatched bases: 9. CDR3 sequence reads: CASSIGTNFAYEQYF. As DNA, the CDR3 is TGCGCCAGCAGCATCGGGACTAACTTTGCCTACGAGCAGTACTTC.

The rearrangement links TRBV18 to TRBJ2-7; 10 bases line up with TRBD1. The CDR3 contains 14 residues. The germline V gene encodes CDR1 KGHSH and CDR2 LQKENI. V lost 4 bases to trimming and J lost 1 base; unmatched junction nucleotides: 1. CDR3 DNA: TGTGCCAGCTCACGGGACAGGGGTTCCTACGAGCAGTACTTC. Protein: CASSRDRGSYEQYF.

Ten or more counts support this clonotype. V and J are TRBV9 and TRBJ2-1; 8 nucleotides line up with TRBD2. CDR1 SGDLS and CDR2 YYNGEE come from the germline V gene. V gave up 4 bases and J gave up 8 bases; unmatched junction bases: 14. The CDR3 contains 16 residues. CDR3 amino acids: CASSPSGAGASYEQFF. In DNA, the CDR3 is TGTGCCAGCAGCCCCTCTGGAGCGGGAGCCTCCTATGAGCAGTTCTTC.

This clonotype was counted ten times or more. V is TRBV4-1 and J is TRBJ2-5; D call uncertain. V shed 0 bases and J shed 5 bases, with 13 bases lying between them. There are 15 residues in the CDR3. Germline lookup yields CDR1 MGHRA and CDR2 YSYEKL. The CDR3 bases are TGCGCCAGCAGCCAAGAAATAGGATCGTGGGAGACCCAGTACTTC. The encoded protein is CASSQEIGSWETQYF.

This clonotype was counted ten times or more. The chain carries TRBV2 and TRBJ2-6, with TRBD1 identical over 7 bases. This CDR3 has 16 residues. Trimming removed 8 bases from V and 7 bases from J; junction bases left unmatched: 14. From germline, CDR1 is SNHLY and CDR2 FYNNEI. CDR3 residues: CASGTDRQGKANVLTF. Here the CDR3 DNA reads TGTGCCAGCGGTACAGACAGACAGGGAAAAGCCAACGTCCTGACTTTC.

By share of the sample, this clonotype is medium-sized. The chain has TRBV7-9 and TRBJ2-3, with D perhaps TRBD2 (5 bases). From germline, CDR1 is SEHNR and CDR2 FQNEAQ (reference sequence). This CDR3 spans 15 amino acids. V lost 3 bases, J lost 2 bases, and 12 bases lay in between. The CDR3 DNA reads TGTGCCAGCAGCTTGTCCAGCGGACCCACAGATACGCAGTATTTT. It encodes CASSLSSGPTDTQYF.

Ten or more counts support this clonotype. The chain is built from TRBV28 and TRBJ2-7, with 10 bases that match TRBD2. Germline CDR1 reads MDHEN; CDR2 reads SYDVKM. This CDR3 is built from 18 residues. The V segment lost 6 bases and the J segment 4 bases; nucleotides outside the gene matches: 18. CDR3 nucleotides: TGTGCCAGCAGCCCGCTAGCGGGAGAGGGTATAGGATGGTACGAGCAGTACTTC. Residues: CASSPLAGEGIGWYEQYF.

This clonotype counts as medium-sized. The chain links TRBV7-2 to TRBJ2-3, with TRBD2 matching 7 bases. The CDR3 covers 14 residues. Per germline, CDR1 SGHTA and CDR2 FQGNSA. With 9 bases clipped from V and 0 bases from J, the junction kept 6 bases outside the gene matches. The CDR3 is CASSSGLSTDTQYF. The CDR3 bases are TGTGCCAGTTCTAGCGGACTCAGCACAGATACGCAGTATTTT.

Ten or more counts support this clonotype. The CDR3 protein is CASSILGTGAEEQYF. CDR3 bases: TGTGCCAGTAGTATCCTGGGGACAGGGGCTGAGGAGCAGTACTTC. The gene calls are TRBV19 and TRBJ2-7, with 10 bases fitting TRBD1. Germline V gives CDR1 LNHDA, CDR2 SQIVND (reference sequence). The V gene end was trimmed by 3 bases and the J gene end by 7 bases; junction bases not matched to a gene: 9. The CDR3 has 15 amino acids.

This clonotype is medium-sized. The J gene is TRBJ2-5, the V gene TRBV12-3 or TRBV12-4; D unclear. This CDR3 region has 13 residues. V dropped 6 bases and J dropped 2 bases, with 10 bases sitting between them. CDR3 nucleotide sequence: TGTGCCAGCAGACTCACGGTACAAGAGACCCAGTACTTC. The encoded protein is CASRLTVQETQYF.

This clonotype was detected many times. V usage is TRBV24-1 and J usage is TRBJ1-1; a weak D match, TRBD1 (5 bases). V was trimmed by 5 bases and J by 1 base, leaving 7 bases between them. CDR1 is KGHDR and CDR2 is SFDVKD in the germline V gene. The CDR3 length is 13 residues. Written as DNA, the CDR3 is TGTGCCACCAGTGGCGACAGGAACACTGAAGCTTTCTTT. Translation gives CATSGDRNTEAFF.

This clonotype occurred many times. The J gene is TRBJ2-1, the V gene TRBV7-8; 8 nucleotides line up with TRBD2. This CDR3 contains 18 residues. Trimming cost V 3 bases and J 6 bases; bases outside gene matches: 16. Germline CDR1 is SGHVS and CDR2 is FQNEAQ. Written as DNA, the CDR3 is TGTGCCAGCAGCTTGAGGGGTAGCGGGACTACCGGAACCAATGAGCAGTTCTTC. Translated, it gives CASSLRGSGTTGTNEQFF.

Many counts were recorded for this clonotype. CDR3: CASSERVGEVLNYGYTF. The CDR3, as DNA: TGTGCCAGCAGTGAAAGGGTGGGAGAGGTATTGAACTATGGCTACACCTTC. The rearrangement joins TRBV6-1 to TRBJ1-2, with no clear D. From germline, CDR1 is MNHNS and CDR2 SASEGT. V was pared by 2 bases and J by 2 bases, with 18 bases between. This CDR3 comprises 17 residues.

This clonotype occurred many times. The rearrangement uses TRBV5-1 and TRBJ1-2; D unclear. The V end was cut by 4 bases, the J end by 4 bases, with 23 bases between. Per germline, CDR1 SGHRS and CDR2 YFSETQ. This CDR3 spans 17 amino acids. CDR3 in amino acids: CASSADFSTARAYGYTF. DNA of the CDR3: TGCGCCAGCAGCGCTGATTTTTCGACCGCAAGGGCCTATGGCTACACCTTC.

This clonotype showed up many times. The chain has TRBV28 and TRBJ1-1; D remains ambiguous. The CDR3 is made up of 15 amino acids. Germline CDR1 MDHEN, CDR2 SYDVKM. V was trimmed by 6 bases and J by 2 bases, leaving 16 bases between them. CDR3 loop: CASSLGVVINTEAFF. The CDR3 DNA sequence: TGTGCCAGCAGCCTAGGAGTAGTGATAAACACTGAAGCTTTCTTT. Together with reference TRBV28 and TRBJ1-1, the CDR3 gives the full variable domain: DVKVTQSSRYLVKRTGEKVFLECVQDMDHENMFWYRQDPGLGLRLIYFSYDVKMKEKGDIPEGYSVSREKKERFSLILESASTNQTSMYLCASSLGVVINTEAFFGQGTRLTVV.

This clonotype is classed as medium-sized. This chain links TRBV29-1 with TRBJ2-3, with D unresolved. The CDR3 consists of 12 residues. With 3 bases removed from V and 4 bases from J, the gap between germline ends came to 8 bases. From germline, CDR1 is SQVTM and CDR2 ANQGSEA. CDR3 nucleotides: TGCAGCGTTGAGCCGGGTCCAGATACGCAGTATTTT. Protein product: CSVEPGPDTQYF.

In its sample, this clonotype is medium-sized. This chain links TRBV10-3 with TRBJ2-7; D ambiguous. The CDR3 loop spans 16 amino acids. The V gene's germline CDR1 is ENHRY and CDR2 SYGVKD. V dropped 2 bases and J dropped 2 bases, with 16 bases sitting between them. The CDR3 nucleotides are TGTGCCATCAGTGAGCCTAAATCCGATCGGACCTACGAGCAGTACTTC. Protein: CAISEPKSDRTYEQYF.

In its sample, this clonotype was seen many times. This rearrangement joins TRBV20-1 to TRBJ2-2; D tentatively fits TRBD1 or TRBD2 (5 bases each). Germline assignment: CDR1 DFQATT and CDR2 SNEGSKA (reference sequence). This CDR3 comprises 13 residues. V shed 3 bases and J shed 4 bases, with 9 bases lying between them. CDR3 sequence: CSASGGVTGELFF. In DNA form, the CDR3 reads TGCAGTGCTAGTGGGGGAGTCACCGGGGAGCTGTTTTTT.

There are many counts of this clonotype. The chain uses TRBV20-1 and TRBJ2-3; TRBD2 is a possible D gene (6 bases). Per germline, CDR1 DFQATT and CDR2 SNEGSKA (reference sequence). This CDR3 has 14 amino acids. Trimming removed 5 bases at V and 0 bases at J, with 12 bases between. Here the CDR3 DNA reads TGCAGTGCTCTGGACTATCATAGCACAGATACGCAGTATTTT. Translating gives CSALDYHSTDTQYF.

This clonotype was picked up many times. CDR3 in amino acids: CASSSLAGSTDTQYF. As DNA, the CDR3 is TGCGCCAGCAGCTCCCTAGCGGGGAGCACAGATACGCAGTATTTT. The V and J genes are TRBV5-1 and TRBJ2-3, with TRBD2 matching 9 bases. This CDR3 contains 15 residues. The V and J ends lost 3 bases and 0 bases, in that order; junction bases with no gene match: 2. The germline V gene has CDR1 SGHRS and CDR2 YFSETQ.

J is TRBJ2-7 and V is TRBV7-9; TRBD2 matches at 12 bases. Looked up from germline, CDR1 is SEHNR and CDR2 is FQNEAQ (reference sequence). V dropped 5 bases and J dropped 7; count of bases not matched to a gene: 6. The CDR3 sequence is 14 residues long. CDR3: CASSLLAGGREQYF. CDR3 nucleotides: TGTGCCAGCAGCCTACTAGCGGGGGGACGGGAGCAGTACTTC. The full variable domain, completed using reference TRBV7-9 and TRBJ2-7, is DTGVSQNPRHKITKRGQNVTFRCDPISEHNRLYWYRQTLGQGPEFLTYFQNEAQLEKSRLLSDRFSAERPKGSFSTLEIQRTEQGDSAMYLCASSLLAGGREQYFGPGTRLTVT.

This clonotype was seen only a few times. V gene TRBV28 combines with J gene TRBJ2-3; D not certain. The CDR3 contains 13 residues. Germline V lookup: CDR1 MDHEN, CDR2 SYDVKM. The germline V and J ends were trimmed by 6 bases and 1 base, with 8 bases remaining between them. CDR3 bases: TGTGCCAGCAGGGCTCTGGGCACAGATACGCAGTATTTT. Translation: CASRALGTDTQYF.

This clonotype is labeled medium-sized. V is TRBV9 and J is TRBJ2-5; 7 bases fit TRBD1. The CDR3 totals 14 residues. Germline V gives CDR1 SGDLS, CDR2 YYNGEE. V dropped 4 bases and J dropped 3; count of bases not matched to a gene: 6. The CDR3 spells CASSLTTGEETQYF. DNA for the CDR3: TGTGCCAGCAGCCTTACCACAGGGGAAGAGACCCAGTACTTC.

This clonotype is medium-sized. V is TRBV18 and J is TRBJ2-1, with 7 bases aligning to TRBD1. With V trimmed by 3 bases and J by 5 bases, 4 bases remained unmatched. CDR3 length equals 14 residues. Germline V gene lookup returns CDR1 KGHSH and CDR2 LQKENI. The DNA of the CDR3 is TGTGCCAGCTCACCGGGACAGAATAACAATGAGCAGTTCTTC. Translation: CASSPGQNNNEQFF.

This clonotype has a count of ten or more. The gene calls are TRBV11-2 and TRBJ1-1; no definite D call. The CDR3 contains 16 residues. The germline V gene has CDR1 SGHAT and CDR2 FQNNGV. The V and J ends lost 2 bases and 1 base respectively, with 14 bases between them. This CDR3 reads CASSLTWKRPNTEAFF. CDR3 coding DNA: TGTGCCAGCAGCTTAACATGGAAGAGACCGAACACTGAAGCTTTCTTT.

In its sample, this clonotype is medium-sized (0.01 to 0.1%). The rearrangement joins TRBV20-1 to TRBJ2-7; 7 bases map to TRBD2. In germline, CDR1 is DFQATT, CDR2 SNEGSKA (reference sequence). With 0 bases clipped from V and 5 bases from J, the junction kept 10 bases outside the gene matches. The CDR3 is made up of 15 amino acids. The CDR3 sequence: CSAREGLGSFNEQYF. CDR3 bases: TGCAGTGCTAGAGAAGGACTAGGTAGTTTCAACGAGCAGTACTTC.

This clonotype was recorded at least ten times. The V gene is TRBV29-1, the J gene TRBJ2-1, with a weak D call TRBD2 (5 bases). The CDR3 loop spans 12 amino acids. Germline assignment: CDR1 SQVTM and CDR2 ANQGSEA. V was shortened by 7 bases and J by 3 bases, with 10 bases between the two germline ends. The CDR3 reads CSAQAGYNEQFF. CDR3 in DNA: TGCAGCGCCCAGGCGGGCTACAATGAGCAGTTCTTC.